The clone carrying this T cell receptor (beta chain) was counted between two and nine times. What it binds is not known. Assay used: immunoSEQ multiplex PCR; TCRdb lists only in-frame clones, some missing. This table has approximately 330,000 clones, over 70% appearing once. These data are taken from a study of shared clonotypes between healthy human individuals. Findings and limits, study-wide: Sharing across four donors was seen in roughly 5% of naive CD4 clonotypes. Compared with memory subsets, naive subsets generally had larger estimated richness.

The source material was memory CD4+ T cells sorted from blood. As to subset: CD45RA-negative fraction. The receptor was derived from a man aged 30 to 39 in good health.

CDR3 sequence reads: CSVATGPHQPQHF. DNA of the CDR3: TGCAGCGTTGCTACAGGCCCCCATCAGCCCCAGCATTTT. The rearrangement uses TRBV29-1 and TRBJ1-5; D perhaps matches TRBD1 (5 bases). CDR1 is SQVTM and CDR2 is ANQGSEA in the germline V gene. V shed 4 bases and J shed 5 bases, with 12 bases lying between them. The CDR3 runs to 13 residues. Full variable domain (outside the CDR3, taken from reference TRBV29-1 and TRBJ1-5): SAVISQKPSRDICQRGTSLTIQCQVDSQVTMMFWYRQQPGQSLTLIATANQGSEATYESGFVIDKFPISRPNLTFSTLTVSNMSPEDSSIYLCSVATGPHQPQHFGDGTRLSIL.